This T cell receptor (beta chain) is from a study of primary melanoma T cells and metastatic recurrence (dated by TCRdb to the early 2020s). Background for the entire study: The cohort consisted of nearly 200 primary melanomas of stage T2 to T4, each more than 1 mm thick. Whether T-cell fraction and T-cell repertoire clonality in primary melanoma tumors predicted patient outcome was tested in the study. Histopathological grading of tumor-infiltrating lymphocytes was compared with the sequencing-derived T-cell fraction. The T-cell fraction measured by TCR beta sequencing was weighed against progression-free survival, the clinical outcome chosen for the comparison. Results and caveats for the whole study, not just this receptor: Protection appeared to be conferred by a T-cell fraction above 20% regardless of ulceration status, mitotic rate or nodal disease. Reportedly, adding T-cell fraction to tumor thickness improved progression-free survival prediction more than adding any other histopathological variable did. An effective T-cell-mediated antitumor response in primary melanoma was framed by the authors only as a suggestion, not a demonstrated mechanism. The tumor T-cell fraction reportedly predicted progression-free survival independently of thickness, ulceration, mitotic rate and age.

The primary melanoma of each patient had been surgically resected and was considered potentially curable but at risk of metastatic recurrence. The library was obtained by the immunoSEQ multiplex PCR assay. High-throughput sequencing of the T-cell receptor beta chain was performed on primary melanoma tumor tissue. The paper's data handling went like this. The repertoire analyses covered TCRB CDR3 sharing between samples and the distribution of insertions and deletions. The predictive value of the T-cell fraction was ranked against histopathological variables by a gradient-boosted model. Held by TCRdb, this immuneACCESS table contains in-frame sequences only and omits some clones. Under half of the omission traces to an unresolved V gene where checked; the cause of the rest is unknown. V, J and clone size were drawn from that table, and D and trimming were deduced from the DNA. The sample table contains over a hundred clones; only one count was recorded for nearly 85% of them. Roughly 16% of the sample rests with the top ten.

CDR1 and CDR2 are read off the germline V gene as MDHEN and SYDVKM. From cysteine to phenylalanine, the CDR3 is 16 amino acids long. Kept here is only the CDR3 DNA, which spans 48 bases and is read in frame from base 1. From V the trimming removes 3 bases and from J it removes 0 bases, while the gene matches leave 4 bases of the junction unaccounted for. Concerning this clone itself: Its target antigen remains unknown. Base qualities are not at hand, and no much larger clone is one base apart.

This chain joins TRBV28 to TRBJ1-3, and 8 bases in between align with TRBD1. The receptor's source is a human donor with melanoma. The sequenced sample consisted of melanoma tumor tissue. The encoded CDR3 is CASSFTGGRSGNTIYF. The sequence in DNA is TGTGCCAGCAGTTTCACAGGGGGTCGCTCTGGAAACACCATATATTTT. Reference TRBV28 and TRBJ1-3 genes cover what lies past the CDR3, so the full variable domain is DVKVTQSSRYLVKRTGEKVFLECVQDMDHENMFWYRQDPGLGLRLIYFSYDVKMKEKGDIPEGYSVSREKKERFSLILESASTNQTSMYLCASSFTGGRSGNTIYFGEGSWLTVV.